These 8 T cell receptor beta chains came from one sample sequenced in a study of identical twins (dated by TCRdb to the mid-2010s). Library preparation was by 5' RACE. Sequencing instrument: Illumina HiSeq 2000. TCRdb reprocessing: public reads trimmed at Q25 with fastp, clones called with MiXCR, in-frame beta chains kept. Each CDR3 protein gets just one entry, which takes the most common genes and DNA from the rows behind it. The sample table shows 690,000 or so distinct CDR3 sequences, and more than 6.5% are seen once. Together, the top ten hold around 0.95% of the sample. Separately, the same data were catalogued under a study of yellow fever vaccine responses in identical twins.

Specimen: PBMCs. The receptors stem from a woman between 18 and 30 years old in good health.

This clonotype was observed a few times. The V and J genes are TRBV9 and TRBJ2-5; 10 bases match TRBD2. The germline CDR1 and CDR2 sequences are SGDLS and YYNGEE. Unmatched junction bases numbered 6, after V lost 0 bases and J lost 1 base. This CDR3 contains 17 residues. The CDR3 bases are TGTGCCAGCAGCGTAGGTAGCGGGGGGCTCACCCAAGAGACCCAGTACTTC. The encoded protein is CASSVGSGGLTQETQYF.

The V gene is TRBV9, the J gene TRBJ2-3, with TRBD2 as a possible D gene (5 bases). Germline CDR1 SGDLS, CDR2 YYNGEE. This CDR3 region has 14 residues. The V gene lost 4 bases and the J gene lost 0 bases, with 9 bases spanning the gap. CDR3 bases: TGTGCCAGCAGCTTTAGGACTAGCACAGATACGCAGTATTTT. Its translation is CASSFRTSTDTQYF.

This clonotype was counted between two and nine times. The chain couples TRBV5-1 to TRBJ2-7, with D perhaps matching TRBD1 (6 bases). CDR1 and CDR2 from the germline V gene are SGHRS and YFSETQ. Deletions cut 10 bases from V and 1 base from J, with 21 bases between. The CDR3 length is 15 residues. The CDR3 sequence: CACPGVTPSSYEQYF. CDR3 bases: TGCGCCTGCCCAGGGGTCACACCATCTTCCTACGAGCAGTACTTC. The full variable domain, with the rest looked up from reference TRBV5-1 and TRBJ2-7, is KAGVTQTPRYLIKTRGQQVTLSCSPISGHRSVSWYQQTPGQGLQFLFEYFSETQRNKGNFPGRFSGRQFSNSRSEMNVSTLELGDSALYLCACPGVTPSSYEQYFGPGTRLTVT.

This sequence joins TRBV20-1 and TRBJ2-7; TRBD1 matches 8 bases. The CDR3 totals 18 residues. The J segment lost 6 bases and the V segment lost 6 bases, leaving 25 bases of the junction unmatched. Germline V lookup: CDR1 DFQATT, CDR2 SNEGSKA (reference sequence). CDR3 DNA sequence: TGCAGTGCAACGAGTCCCGGGACAGGACCCATAGGGTATTTCGAGCAGTACTTC. Residues: CSATSPGTGPIGYFEQYF.

Turning to this clonotype: This sequence may be a read error, since a much larger clone differs from it by one base. The chain employs TRBV21-1 and TRBJ2-1. TRBV21-1 is a pseudogene segment. CDR3 length: 15 amino acids. The CDR3: CASSKVRLTYNEQFF. CDR3 DNA: TGTGCCAGCAGCAAAGTGAGACTTACCTACAATGAGCAGTTCTTC.

This clonotype was picked up a small number of times. The chain combines TRBV5-1 with TRBJ2-7, with D possibly TRBD2 on 5 matching bases. The V end was cut by 4 bases, the J end by 6 bases, with 20 bases between. The CDR3 totals 15 residues. Germline V gene data show CDR1 as SGHRS and CDR2 as YFSETQ. CDR3 sequence reads: CASSLTPSSAFEQYF. The CDR3 nucleotides read TGCGCCAGCAGCCTTACGCCTAGCAGCGCGTTCGAGCAGTACTTC.

The chain recombines TRBV20-1 with TRBJ2-1; weak D call: TRBD2 (6 bases). The V end lost 1 base, the J end lost 6 bases, and 7 bases lay between the germline ends. This CDR3 comprises 12 residues. Germline-derived CDR1 and CDR2 are DFQATT and SNEGSKA (reference sequence). DNA for the CDR3: TGCAGTGCTAGAGGGGGAGGCAATGAGCAGTTCTTC. It codes for CSARGGGNEQFF.

Ten or more counts support this clonotype. The CDR3 does not end in the conserved phenylalanine or tryptophan, so this is likely a read error. This chain connects TRBV9 to TRBJ2-1; no reliable D call. CDR3 length: 16 residues. Germline CDR1 and CDR2: SGDLS and YYNGEE. Trimming took 0 bases from V and 0 from J, leaving 10 bases between them. In DNA, the CDR3 is TGTGCCAGCAGCGTAGGCTCTAAGGGCTCCTACAATGAGCAGTTCTTG. This translates into CASSVGSKGSYNEQFL.